One sample yielded the 2 T cell receptor beta chains listed below, sequenced in a study of PD-L1 blockade in urothelial cancer. Sequencing used immunoSEQ multiplex PCR; TCRdb keeps in-frame clones, though not all of them. Seen here are roughly 62,000 clones, over 75% observed once, and the top ten hold around 4.5%. The input for sequencing was PBMCs, taken around atezolizumab (anti-PD-L1) treatment. The source of these receptors is a man in his 70s with urothelial cancer.

This clone was seen a single time. The rearrangement links TRBV18 to TRBJ2-5, with TRBD2 identical over 7 bases. The junction had 10 bases not matched to a gene; V was cut back by 4 bases and J by 5 bases. Germline loops: CDR1 KGHSH, CDR2 LQKENI. The CDR3 runs to 15 residues. The CDR3 loop is CASSQGRMGGETQYF. In DNA, the CDR3 is TGTGCCAGCTCACAGGGACGCATGGGAGGGGAGACCCAGTACTTC.

This chain joins TRBV5-1 and TRBJ1-1; TRBD1 aligns across 10 bases. Trimming removed 4 bases from V and 6 bases from J; junction bases left unmatched: 6. The CDR3 consists of 14 residues. CDR1 and CDR2 (germline): SGHRS, YFSETQ. The CDR3 reads CASSAWTGGAEAFF. For the CDR3, the DNA is TGCGCCAGCAGCGCCTGGACAGGGGGGGCTGAAGCTTTCTTT.